These 10 T cell receptor beta chains originate from one sample sequenced in a study of shared clonotypes between healthy human individuals. Libraries were prepared by immunoSEQ multiplex PCR; TCRdb keeps only in-frame clonotypes and omits some of them. The sample consists of approximately 940,000 clones, more than 75% of them appearing once. The material sequenced was memory CD4+ T cells sorted from blood. Subset noted: CD45RA-negative fraction. The source is a young man in good health.

The chain links TRBV29-1 to TRBJ2-1; D is uncertain. CDR1 is SQVTM, CDR2 ANQGSEA, per germline. V lost 0 bases and J lost 0, with 12 bases in between. This CDR3 is 16 amino acids long. CDR3 sequence reads: CSVEDSAGYSYNEQFF. The CDR3 bases are TGCAGCGTTGAAGATTCGGCCGGGTACTCCTACAATGAGCAGTTCTTC.

The chain carries TRBV30 and TRBJ2-7; perhaps TRBD2 as D (5 bases). V was clipped by 2 bases and J by 2 bases, with 10 bases between them. Germline-derived CDR1 and CDR2 are GTSNPN and SVGIG (reference sequence). This CDR3 has 13 amino acids. CDR3 amino acids: CAWSFSGAYEQYF. The CDR3, as DNA: TGTGCCTGGAGTTTCTCCGGGGCCTACGAGCAGTACTTC.

The gene calls are TRBV30 and TRBJ1-1; D is unclear. The V gene lost 4 bases and the J gene lost 0 bases, with 6 bases spanning the gap. This CDR3 has 12 residues. Germline CDR1 reads GTSNPN; CDR2 reads SVGIG (reference sequence). As DNA, the CDR3 is TGTGCCTGGAAACAAATGAACACTGAAGCTTTCTTT. Protein sequence: CAWKQMNTEAFF.

The CDR3 region has the DNA TGTGCCAGTAGCACGGGACCGAACACCGGGGAGCTGTTTTTT. Translation: CASSTGPNTGELFF. The V gene is TRBV19, the J gene TRBJ2-2, with D perhaps matching TRBD1 or TRBD2 (5 bases each). Germline CDR1 LNHDA, CDR2 SQIVND (reference sequence). The CDR3 spans 14 residues. V was trimmed by 6 bases and J by 0 bases, leaving 8 bases between them.

This clone was observed a handful of times. The chain carries TRBV9 and TRBJ2-2; TRBD2 matches 7 bases. Germline V CDR1 and CDR2: SGDLS, YYNGEE. CDR3 length equals 15 residues. Trimming took 4 bases from V and 4 from J; bases not matched to a gene: 7. CDR3 DNA sequence: TGTGCCAGCAGCATAAGCGGGAAGGTCACCGGGGAGCTGTTTTTT. This gives the protein CASSISGKVTGELFF.

The V call is TRBV5-6, the J call TRBJ2-7, with TRBD2 matching 8 bases. V dropped 4 bases and J dropped 4; count of bases not matched to a gene: 10. The CDR3 totals 15 residues. Germline loops: CDR1 SGHDT, CDR2 YYEEEE. CDR3 nucleotide sequence: TGTGCCAGCAGCGCCCAGGGTAGCGGGATATACGAGCAGTACTTC. Its translation is CASSAQGSGIYEQYF.

This clone was counted between two and nine times. The CDR3 sequence is CASSLPQQTGELFF. As DNA, the CDR3 is TGTGCCAGCAGTTTACCTCAACAGACCGGGGAGCTGTTTTTT. The chain couples TRBV28 to TRBJ2-2; D is uncertain. This CDR3 region has 14 residues. V was trimmed by 2 bases and J by 5 bases, leaving 9 bases between them. Germline CDR1 reads MDHEN; CDR2 reads SYDVKM. Drawing the rest from reference TRBV28 and TRBJ2-2, the complete variable domain is DVKVTQSSRYLVKRTGEKVFLECVQDMDHENMFWYRQDPGLGLRLIYFSYDVKMKEKGDIPEGYSVSREKKERFSLILESASTNQTSMYLCASSLPQQTGELFFGEGSRLTVL.

The rearrangement uses TRBV25-1 and TRBJ1-6, with D hard to call. Germline V lookup: CDR1 MGHDK, CDR2 SYGVNS. This CDR3 contains 13 residues. V gave up 8 bases and J gave up 8 bases, with 13 bases separating them. CDR3 bases: TGTGCCAGCTCGAAACCGGGGTATTCACCCCTCCACTTT. This translates into CASSKPGYSPLHF. The full variable domain, in which reference TRBV25-1 and TRBJ1-6 provide the parts outside the CDR3, is EADIYQTPRYLVIGTGKKITLECSQTMGHDKMYWYQQDPGMELHLIHYSYGVNSTEKGDLSSESTVSRIRTEHFPLTLESARPSHTSQYLCASSKPGYSPLHFGNGTRLTVT.

The gene calls are TRBV30 and TRBJ1-1; the D is unclear. The CDR3 consists of 13 residues. The germline gives CDR1 GTSNPN, CDR2 SVGIG (reference sequence). V lost 5 bases and J lost 2, with 12 bases in between. In DNA form, the CDR3 reads TGTGCCTGGGCCTTGGGCCGAAACACTGAAGCTTTCTTT. Amino acids: CAWALGRNTEAFF.

CDR3 amino acids: CASSDWGPQHF. CDR3 in DNA: TGTGCCAGCAGTGACTGGGGTCCCCAGCATTTT. The chain joins TRBV6-1 to TRBJ1-5, with D uncertain. Trimming pared 3 bases from V and 10 bases from J, leaving 7 bases between. Looked up from germline, CDR1 is MNHNS and CDR2 is SASEGT. The CDR3 is 11 residues long.